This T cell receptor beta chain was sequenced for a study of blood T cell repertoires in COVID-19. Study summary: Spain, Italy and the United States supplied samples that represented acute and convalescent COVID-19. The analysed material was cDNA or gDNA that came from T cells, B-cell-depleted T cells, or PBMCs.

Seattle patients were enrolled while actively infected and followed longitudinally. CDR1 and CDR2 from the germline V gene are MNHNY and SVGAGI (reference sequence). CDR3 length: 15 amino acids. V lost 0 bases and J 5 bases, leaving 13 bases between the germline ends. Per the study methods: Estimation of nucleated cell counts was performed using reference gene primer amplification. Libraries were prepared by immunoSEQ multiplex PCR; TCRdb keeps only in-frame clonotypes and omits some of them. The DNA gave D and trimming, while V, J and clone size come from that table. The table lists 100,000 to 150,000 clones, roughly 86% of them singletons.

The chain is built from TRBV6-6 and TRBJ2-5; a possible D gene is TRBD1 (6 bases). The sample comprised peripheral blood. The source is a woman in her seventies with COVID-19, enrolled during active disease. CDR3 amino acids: CASSYSWQGTETQYF. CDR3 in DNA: TGTGCCAGCAGTTACTCCTGGCAGGGGACGGAGACCCAGTACTTC.